This T cell receptor (beta chain) stems from a study of blood T cell repertoires in COVID-19. About the study: In each case, the material was cDNA or gDNA derived from T cells, B-cell-depleted T cells, or PBMCs.

Clones were read by immunoSEQ multiplex PCR, and TCRdb kept only the in-frame ones, dropping some. The table shows 310,000 or so clones, with about nine tenths occurring only once. V dropped 7 bases and J dropped 2 bases, with 8 bases sitting between them. The CDR3 is 12 amino acids. From germline, CDR1 is SNHLY and CDR2 FYNNEI. The rearrangement joins TRBV2 to TRBJ1-1; D is unclear. The sample consisted of PBMCs or T cells enriched from blood (not recorded which). The TCR sequence derives from a woman younger than 30 who had recovered from COVID-19. This CDR3 is CASTHPNTEAFF. The CDR3 coding sequence is TGTGCCAGCACACATCCAAACACTGAAGCTTTCTTT.